The 17 T cell receptor beta chains below come from one sample, sequenced in a study of cytomegalovirus exposure and HLA in healthy donors. Researchers ran the PCR with 60 Vbeta and 13 Jbeta primers. Data came from immunoSEQ multiplex PCR; TCRdb stores just in-frame clones and leaves some out. Among 150,000 to 170,000 clones listed, over 70% were seen once. The sequencing sample was made of PBMCs. Receptor source: a man aged 30 to 39 in good health and CMV-seronegative.

CDR3 sequence reads: CASREGAPGNTIYF. In DNA, the CDR3 is TGTGCCAGCAGGGAGGGGGCACCTGGAAACACCATATATTTT. The chain is built from TRBV6-1 and TRBJ1-3; 7 bases are a match to TRBD1. The CDR3 runs to 14 residues. V lost 6 bases, J lost 2 bases, and 4 bases stayed unmatched. Germline V lookup: CDR1 MNHNS, CDR2 SASEGT.

This chain connects TRBV6-4 to TRBJ1-1; no clear D. V lost 5 bases to trimming and J lost 2 bases, with 15 bases between them. The germline V gene has CDR1 MRHNA and CDR2 SNTAGT. There are 15 residues in the CDR3. For the CDR3, the DNA is TGTGCCAGCAGTTCCAAGGGAGAGACCAACACTGAAGCTTTCTTT. Translation: CASSSKGETNTEAFF.

The rearrangement links TRBV5-1 to TRBJ2-3, with a tentative D call TRBD1 (6 bases). The CDR3 loop spans 17 amino acids. Germline lookup yields CDR1 SGHRS and CDR2 YFSETQ. V shed 2 bases and J shed 6 bases, with 22 bases lying between them. For the CDR3, the DNA is TGCGCCAGCAGCTTTGGGGGCTGGGTAAAGCTAGGTGATACGCAGTATTTT. Its protein product is CASSFGGWVKLGDTQYF. Variable domain in full (rest from reference TRBV5-1 and TRBJ2-3): KAGVTQTPRYLIKTRGQQVTLSCSPISGHRSVSWYQQTPGQGLQFLFEYFSETQRNKGNFPGRFSGRQFSNSRSEMNVSTLELGDSALYLCASSFGGWVKLGDTQYFGPGTRLTVL.

J is TRBJ2-3 and V is TRBV4-1; unclear D gene. Germline lookup yields CDR1 MGHRA and CDR2 YSYEKL. V was clipped by 6 bases and J by 6 bases, with 25 bases between them. The CDR3 spans 17 residues. The CDR3 sequence is CASSLRELVTFFDTQYF. CDR3 nucleotides: TGCGCCAGCAGTCTAAGAGAGCTAGTAACATTTTTTGATACGCAGTATTTT.

The chain uses TRBV29-1 and TRBJ2-2; D may be TRBD2 (5 bases). Between the trimmed V and J ends, which lost 4 bases and 3 bases, there was a span of 12 bases. Germline V gene data show CDR1 as SQVTM and CDR2 as ANQGSEA. The CDR3 extends over 14 amino acids. The DNA for the CDR3 is TGCAGCGTTGTTGTATTCGGGGACACCGGGGAGCTGTTTTTT. It codes for CSVVVFGDTGELFF.

The chain employs TRBV29-1 and TRBJ1-1; D unresolved. V was pared by 2 bases and J by 1 base, with 5 bases between. The CDR3 sequence is 12 residues long. Germline assignment: CDR1 SQVTM and CDR2 ANQGSEA. For the CDR3, the DNA is TGCAGCGTTGAAAGACAGAACACTGAAGCTTTCTTT. Amino acid sequence: CSVERQNTEAFF.

The chain has TRBV29-1 and TRBJ2-2, with D perhaps matching TRBD1 (5 bases). The germline gives CDR1 SQVTM, CDR2 ANQGSEA. The CDR3 has 11 residues. The V end was cut by 6 bases, the J end by 6 bases, with 8 bases between. The CDR3 DNA is TGCAGCGTCGTAGGGGCCGGGGAGCTGTTTTTT. Translation gives CSVVGAGELFF.

DNA of the CDR3: TGCGCCAGCACAGGAACCTCTGGGGCCAACGTCCTGACTTTC. Encoded protein: CASTGTSGANVLTF. The genes are TRBV5-1 and TRBJ2-6; D is unresolved. V was trimmed by 6 bases and J by 0 bases, leaving 7 bases between them. Germline V gene lookup returns CDR1 SGHRS and CDR2 YFSETQ. The CDR3 covers 14 residues.

On this clone: An end of the junction differs from the germline gene, which may be a read error. V and J are TRBV5-1 and TRBJ1-6, with a tentative D call TRBD1 (5 bases). Germline-derived CDR1 and CDR2 are SGHRS and YFSETQ. The CDR3 has 15 residues. The CDR3 here is CASSQRGGTGSPLNF. The DNA for the CDR3 is TGCGCCAGCAGCCAGCGCGGGGGAACGGGTTCACCCCTCAACTTT.

This clone was detected a few times. The J gene is TRBJ1-5, the V gene TRBV7-2, with 7 bases aligning to TRBD1. This CDR3 has 17 amino acids. Germline V gene lookup returns CDR1 SGHTA and CDR2 FQGNSA. V was pared by 0 bases and J by 0 bases, with 5 bases of the junction left unmatched. In DNA, the CDR3 is TGTGCCAGCAGCTTAGCAGACAGGGTTTATAGCAATCAGCCCCAGCATTTT. It is translated as CASSLADRVYSNQPQHF.

This clone was seen more than once but under ten times. V is TRBV28 and J is TRBJ2-7, with TRBD2 as a possible D gene (5 bases). Germline loops: CDR1 MDHEN, CDR2 SYDVKM. V lost 6 bases and J 4 bases, leaving 13 bases between the germline ends. The CDR3 contains 13 residues. CDR3 sequence (DNA): TGTGCCAGCAGCAACCACGGCGGGTACGAGCAGTACTTC. Encoded protein: CASSNHGGYEQYF.

The CDR3 region has the DNA TGTGCCAGCAGCACAAAGACAGGAGAGAACACTGAAGCTTTCTTT. Protein sequence: CASSTKTGENTEAFF. This chain connects TRBV9 to TRBJ1-1; TRBD1 might be the D (6 bases). The CDR3 has 15 amino acids. Germline lookup yields CDR1 SGDLS and CDR2 YYNGEE. The V gene lost 4 bases and the J gene lost 1 base, with 14 bases spanning the gap.

The rearrangement links TRBV9 to TRBJ2-1, with 12 bases lining up with TRBD2. The CDR3 runs to 16 residues. J lost 3 bases, V lost 3 bases, and 4 bases had no gene match. Germline assignment: CDR1 SGDLS and CDR2 YYNGEE. CDR3 region: CASSDPSGGDYNEQFF. CDR3 DNA sequence: TGTGCCAGCAGCGACCCTAGCGGGGGGGACTACAATGAGCAGTTCTTC.

This clone was detected only once. In nucleotides, the CDR3 is TGCAGCGTTGAAAACCCGGGACAGGGGGCCTACGAGCAGTACTTC. It encodes CSVENPGQGAYEQYF. The genes are TRBV29-1 and TRBJ2-7; 11 bases map to TRBD1. Germline V CDR1 and CDR2: SQVTM, ANQGSEA. V was pared by 2 bases and J by 2 bases, with 5 bases of the junction left unmatched. CDR3 length: 15 amino acids.

V usage is TRBV29-1 and J usage is TRBJ1-1; possible D gene TRBD1, 6 bases. V lost 2 bases and J lost 1, with 8 bases in between. The germline V gene has CDR1 SQVTM and CDR2 ANQGSEA. This CDR3 spans 13 amino acids. CDR3 region: CSVERQANTEAFF. In nucleotides, the CDR3 is TGCAGCGTTGAAAGACAGGCGAACACTGAAGCTTTCTTT. Using reference TRBV29-1 and TRBJ1-1 for the parts outside the CDR3, the full variable domain is SAVISQKPSRDICQRGTSLTIQCQVDSQVTMMFWYRQQPGQSLTLIATANQGSEATYESGFVIDKFPISRPNLTFSTLTVSNMSPEDSSIYLCSVERQANTEAFFGQGTRLTVV.

This clone was counted a few times. This chain links TRBV7-6 with TRBJ2-1; perhaps TRBD2 as D (5 bases). The germline V gene has CDR1 SGHVS and CDR2 FNYEAQ. The ends were cut back, 4 bases at V and 8 bases at J, with 24 bases in the middle. The CDR3 is 17 amino acids. CDR3 region: CASSSRLPGEIYDEQFF. Here the CDR3 DNA reads TGTGCCAGCAGCTCTCGACTCCCCGGGGAGATCTATGATGAGCAGTTCTTC.

The chain links TRBV4-3 to TRBJ2-3, with D unclear. This CDR3 has 15 residues. Germline values: CDR1 LGHNA, CDR2 YSLEER. The V and J ends lost 4 bases and 6 bases respectively, with 17 bases between them. In nucleotides, the CDR3 is TGCGCCAGCAGCCTAACTTATTTCGCACGGGATACGCAGTATTTT. Its protein is CASSLTYFARDTQYF.